This TCR beta chain emerged from a study of cytotoxic CD8 clonotypes in ibrutinib-treated CLL. The study's findings and limits: Clonality rose at ibrutinib response and fell back toward baseline at progression.

Concerning this clone itself: Antigen specificity is unknown.

The assay was immunoSEQ multiplex PCR, and TCRdb's table has in-frame clones only and misses some. The sample carries about 300,000 clones, roughly four fifths recorded once. V lost 4 bases to trimming and J lost 11 bases, with 12 bases between them. The germline CDR1 and CDR2 sequences are LNHDA and SQIVND (reference sequence). This CDR3 has 11 residues. This rearrangement joins TRBV19 to TRBJ2-7, with a weak D call TRBD1 (5 bases). This clonotype originated in a human donor with chronic lymphocytic leukemia. The sample was PBMCs, taken at disease progression, from a patient treated with ibrutinib. The chain's CDR3 is CASSTTEAKYF. CDR3 nucleotide sequence: TGTGCCAGTAGTACGACAGAGGCGAAGTACTTC.